This entry concerns a single T cell receptor (beta chain). This sample was included in a study of identical twins. Each cDNA held unique molecular identifiers, and template switching gave it a universal primer site. TCRdb re-analysed the 5' RACE reads in MiXCR, keeping a single row per CDR3 protein. The sample carries approximately 550,000 distinct CDR3 sequences, 20% to 25% recorded once. The CDR3 is 17 amino acids. Trimming cost V 5 bases and J 5 bases, with 22 bases left between them. CDR1 is SSHAT, CDR2 FNYEAQ, per germline (reference sequence). These data also featured in a second study, about yellow fever vaccine responses in identical twins.

The sequence derives from a young woman in good health. Source material: CD4+ T cells sorted from blood. The V gene is TRBV7-7, the J gene TRBJ2-1; possible D gene TRBD1, 6 bases. CDR3 nucleotides: TGTGCCAGCAGCCTACGCCTTCCCGGGACACCGGACAATGAGCAGTTCTTC. Protein product: CASSLRLPGTPDNEQFF.